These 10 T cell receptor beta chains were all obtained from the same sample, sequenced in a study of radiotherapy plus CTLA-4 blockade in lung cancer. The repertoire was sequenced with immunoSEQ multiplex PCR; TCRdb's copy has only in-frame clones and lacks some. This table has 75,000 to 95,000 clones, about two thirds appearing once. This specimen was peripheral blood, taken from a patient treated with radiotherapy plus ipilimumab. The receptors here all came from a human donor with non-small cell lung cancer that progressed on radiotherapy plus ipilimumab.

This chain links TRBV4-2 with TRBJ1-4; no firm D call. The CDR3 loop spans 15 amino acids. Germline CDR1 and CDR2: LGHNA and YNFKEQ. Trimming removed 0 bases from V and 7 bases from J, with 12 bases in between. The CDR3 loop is CASSQEGGESEKLFF. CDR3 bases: TGTGCCAGCAGCCAAGAGGGAGGAGAGAGTGAAAAACTGTTTTTT.

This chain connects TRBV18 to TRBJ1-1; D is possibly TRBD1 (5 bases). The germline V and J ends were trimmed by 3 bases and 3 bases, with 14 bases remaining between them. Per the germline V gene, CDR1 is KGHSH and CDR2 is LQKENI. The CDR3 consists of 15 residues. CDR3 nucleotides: TGTGCCAGCTCACCGGACACCTATGCGGACACTGAAGCTTTCTTT. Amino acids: CASSPDTYADTEAFF.

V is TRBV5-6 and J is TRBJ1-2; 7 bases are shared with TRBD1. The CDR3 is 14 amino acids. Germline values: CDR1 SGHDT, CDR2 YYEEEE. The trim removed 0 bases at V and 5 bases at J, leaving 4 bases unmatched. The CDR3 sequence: CASSLATGRYGYTF. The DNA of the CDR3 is TGTGCCAGCAGCTTGGCGACAGGGCGGTATGGCTACACCTTC.

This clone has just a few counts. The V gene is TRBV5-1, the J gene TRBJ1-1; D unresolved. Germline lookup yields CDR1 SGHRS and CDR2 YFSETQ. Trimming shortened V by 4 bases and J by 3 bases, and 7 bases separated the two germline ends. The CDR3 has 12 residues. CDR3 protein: CASSEPDTEAFF. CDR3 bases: TGCGCCAGCAGCGAGCCGGACACTGAAGCTTTCTTT.

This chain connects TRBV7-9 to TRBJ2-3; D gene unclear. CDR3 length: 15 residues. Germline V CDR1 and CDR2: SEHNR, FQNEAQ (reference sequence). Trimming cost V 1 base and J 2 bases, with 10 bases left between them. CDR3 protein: CASSLGSGITDTQYF. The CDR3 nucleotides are TGTGCCAGCAGCTTAGGGTCCGGAATCACAGATACGCAGTATTTT.

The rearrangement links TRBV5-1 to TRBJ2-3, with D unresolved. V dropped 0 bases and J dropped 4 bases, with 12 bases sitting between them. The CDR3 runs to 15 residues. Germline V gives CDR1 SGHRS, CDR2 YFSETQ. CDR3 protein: CASSLAGYEADTQYF. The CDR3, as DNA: TGCGCCAGCAGCTTGGCCGGATATGAGGCAGATACGCAGTATTTT.

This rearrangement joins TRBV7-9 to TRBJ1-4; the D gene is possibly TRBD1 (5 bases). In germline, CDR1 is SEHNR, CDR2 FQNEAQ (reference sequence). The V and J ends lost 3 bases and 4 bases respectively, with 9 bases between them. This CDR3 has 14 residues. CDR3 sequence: CASSLGGDNEKLFF. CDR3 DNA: TGTGCCAGCAGCTTGGGAGGGGATAATGAAAAACTGTTTTTT.

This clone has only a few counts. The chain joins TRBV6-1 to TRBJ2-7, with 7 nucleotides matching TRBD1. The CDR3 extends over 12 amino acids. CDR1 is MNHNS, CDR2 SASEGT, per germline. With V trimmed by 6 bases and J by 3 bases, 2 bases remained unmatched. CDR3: CASRGTVYEQYF. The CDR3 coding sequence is TGTGCCAGCAGGGGGACAGTCTACGAGCAGTACTTC.

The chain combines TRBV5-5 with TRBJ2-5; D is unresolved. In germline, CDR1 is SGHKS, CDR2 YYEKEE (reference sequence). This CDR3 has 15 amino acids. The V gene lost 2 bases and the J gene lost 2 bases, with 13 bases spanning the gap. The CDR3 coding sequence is TGTGCCAGCAGCTTTAGGGTCGGTTGGCAAGAGACCCAGTACTTC. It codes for CASSFRVGWQETQYF.

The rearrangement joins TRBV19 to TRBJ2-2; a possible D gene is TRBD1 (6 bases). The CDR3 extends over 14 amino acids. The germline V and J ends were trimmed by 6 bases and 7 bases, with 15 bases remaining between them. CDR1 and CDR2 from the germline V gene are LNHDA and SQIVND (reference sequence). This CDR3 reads CASSPQGYDGELFF. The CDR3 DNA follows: TGTGCCAGTAGCCCACAGGGTTACGACGGGGAGCTGTTTTTT. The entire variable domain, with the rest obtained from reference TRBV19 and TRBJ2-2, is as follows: DGGITQSPKYLFRKEGQNVTLSCEQNLNHDAMYWYRQDPGQGLRLIYYSQIVNDFQKGDIAEGYSVSREKKESFPLTVTSAQKNPTAFYLCASSPQGYDGELFFGEGSRLTVL.